This TCR beta chain was recovered during a study of blood T cell repertoires in COVID-19. Study-wide context: Collection of acute and convalescent COVID-19 samples took place in the United States, Italy and Spain. T cells, B-cell-depleted T cells, or PBMCs provided the cDNA or gDNA that served as material.

The CDR3 spans 18 residues. CDR1 SGHVS and CDR2 FQNEAQ come from the germline V gene. V lost 0 bases and J lost 1; bases outside the gene matches: 8. Original analysis: Scientists estimated how many nucleated cells there were by amplifying reference gene primers. Measured with immunoSEQ multiplex PCR; TCRdb has only the in-frame clones, and not every one. That table is the source of V, J and clone size, and D and trimming were worked out from the DNA. The sample has approximately 190,000 clones; roughly 81% are singletons. The rearrangement uses TRBV7-8 and TRBJ2-5; 10 positions match TRBD1. This TCR was recovered from a woman in her 70s with active or convalescent COVID-19. Sequencing was performed on peripheral blood. CDR3 sequence (DNA): TGTGCCAGCAGCTTAGCCCGACAGGGGGCGCTGGGCCAAGAGACCCAGTACTTC. As protein: CASSLARQGALGQETQYF.